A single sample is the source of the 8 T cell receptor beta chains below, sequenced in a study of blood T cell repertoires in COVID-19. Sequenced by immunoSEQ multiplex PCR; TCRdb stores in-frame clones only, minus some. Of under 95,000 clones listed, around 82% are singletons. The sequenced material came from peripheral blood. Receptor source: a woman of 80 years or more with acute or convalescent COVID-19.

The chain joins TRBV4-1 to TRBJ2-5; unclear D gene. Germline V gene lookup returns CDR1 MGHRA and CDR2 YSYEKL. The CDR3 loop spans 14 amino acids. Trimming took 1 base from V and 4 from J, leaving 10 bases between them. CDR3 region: CASSQGRGGETQYF. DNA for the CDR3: TGCGCCAGCAGCCAAGGTCGAGGCGGAGAGACCCAGTACTTC.

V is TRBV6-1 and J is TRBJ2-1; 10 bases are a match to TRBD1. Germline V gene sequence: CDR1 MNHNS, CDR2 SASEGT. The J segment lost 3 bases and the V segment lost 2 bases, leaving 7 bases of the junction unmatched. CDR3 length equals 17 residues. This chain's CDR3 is CASSETPTGGFYNEQFF. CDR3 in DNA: TGTGCCAGCAGTGAAACCCCGACAGGGGGCTTCTACAATGAGCAGTTCTTC.

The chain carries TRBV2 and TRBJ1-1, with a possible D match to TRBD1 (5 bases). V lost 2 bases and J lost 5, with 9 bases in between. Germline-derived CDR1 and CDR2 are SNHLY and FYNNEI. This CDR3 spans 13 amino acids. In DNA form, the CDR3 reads TGTGCCAGCAGTGAACGGGGGATGACTGAAGCTTTCTTT. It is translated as CASSERGMTEAFF.

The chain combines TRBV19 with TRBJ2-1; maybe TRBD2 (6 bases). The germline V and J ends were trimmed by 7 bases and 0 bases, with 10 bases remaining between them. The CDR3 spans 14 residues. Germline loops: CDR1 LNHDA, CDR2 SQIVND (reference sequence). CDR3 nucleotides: TGTGCCAGTAAACCCGGGAGCTCCTACAATGAGCAGTTCTTC. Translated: CASKPGSSYNEQFF.

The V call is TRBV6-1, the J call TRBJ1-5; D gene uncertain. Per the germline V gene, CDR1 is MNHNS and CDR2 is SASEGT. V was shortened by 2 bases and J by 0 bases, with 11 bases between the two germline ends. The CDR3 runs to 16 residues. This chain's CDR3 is CASSETVVYSNQPQHF. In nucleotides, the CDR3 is TGTGCCAGCAGTGAAACGGTGGTGTATAGCAATCAGCCCCAGCATTTT.

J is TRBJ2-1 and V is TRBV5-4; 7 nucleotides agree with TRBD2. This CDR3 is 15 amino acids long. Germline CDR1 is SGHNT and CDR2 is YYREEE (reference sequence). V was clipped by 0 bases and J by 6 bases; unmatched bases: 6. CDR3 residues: CASSLELAVANEQFF. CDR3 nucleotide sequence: TGTGCCAGCAGCTTGGAGCTAGCGGTTGCCAATGAGCAGTTCTTC.

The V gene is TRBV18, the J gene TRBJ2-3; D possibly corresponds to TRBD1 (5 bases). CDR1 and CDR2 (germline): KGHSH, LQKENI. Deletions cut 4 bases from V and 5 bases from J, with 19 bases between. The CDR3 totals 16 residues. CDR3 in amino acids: CASSHRNGQGQDTQYF. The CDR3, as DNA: TGTGCCAGCTCACACAGGAATGGGCAGGGTCAAGATACGCAGTATTTT.

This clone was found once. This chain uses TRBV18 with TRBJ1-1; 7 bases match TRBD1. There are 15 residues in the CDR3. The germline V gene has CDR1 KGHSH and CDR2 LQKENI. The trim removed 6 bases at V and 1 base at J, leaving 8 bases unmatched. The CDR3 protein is CASSTTGVRNTEAFF. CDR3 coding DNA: TGTGCCAGCTCGACCACAGGGGTACGGAACACTGAAGCTTTCTTT. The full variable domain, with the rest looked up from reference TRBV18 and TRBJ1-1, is NAGVMQNPRHLVRRRGQEARLRCSPMKGHSHVYWYRQLPEEGLKFMVYLQKENIIDESGMPKERFSAEFPKEGPSILRIQQVVRGDSAAYFCASSTTGVRNTEAFFGQGTRLTVV.